This TCR beta chain derives from a study of shared clonotypes between healthy human individuals (dated by TCRdb to 2020 to 2021). Notes on the research overall: A few men and a couple of women, aged 18 to 49 years, made up the cohort. Blood TCR repertoires of a handful of healthy adults were deeply sequenced to estimate repertoire size and the extent of clonotype sharing between individuals. Different laboratories and diverse techniques were used to prepare libraries and sequence TCR repertoires, to increase sequencing depth and limit assay-specific biases. Leukapheresis yielded between about 0.94 and 8.9 billion PBMCs per donor. The full study reports these points: The genetic and exposure-history diversity represented was limited by the small number of donors. Pairwise subsampling led to the expectation that sequencing depth would affect the degree of clonotype sharing among donors. Sampling was limited to blood, and TCR repertoires in tissue likely differ from TCR repertoires in blood.

Donors were healthy HIV-negative adults with no recently reported acute infections or vaccinations. Only Caucasian adults living in Nashville, Tennessee, USA were represented among the donors. For unsorted samples, 90 million to 95 million PBMCs were counted, and genomic DNA was extracted using the QIAamp DNA Blood Mini kit. Blood was obtained by leukapheresis, after which PBMCs were separated by Ficoll-Histopaque density gradient centrifugation and cryopreserved in liquid nitrogen vapor phase. As to this clone: This clone's antigen is unknown. It has no much larger one-base neighbor in the sample; base qualities were not kept.

Deletion took 5 bases off V and 2 bases off J, with a span of 13 bases between the germline ends. The CDR3 measures 14 amino acids from cysteine to phenylalanine. Only the CDR3 DNA is retained, 42 bases long and in frame from the first base. Via the germline V gene, CDR1 is SGHTA and CDR2 FQGNSA. TCR CDR3 regions were amplified from genomic DNA by multiplex PCR using the deep immunoSEQ assay. Extracted genomic DNA from each cell subset was distributed evenly across all wells of several immunoSEQ 96-well plates, and each plate was treated as a replicate. For unsorted PBMC, each replicate PCR was loaded with roughly 0.3 ug genomic DNA, equivalent to 25,000 to 35,000 T cell genomes. Genomic DNA from unsorted PBMC was sequenced over ten immunoSEQ deep assay plates. Purified libraries were measured with a Qubit 3.0 fluorometer, size-checked on a Bioanalyzer 2100, and measured again with the KAPA Library Quantification kit. Each immunoSEQ 96-well plate was sequenced on its own single-read 150-cycle Illumina NextSeq 550 flow cell. On the authors' methods: Because only junctional sequences without quality scores were contained in the immunoSEQ output, filtering matching that applied to full-length reads could not be performed. To assign V/J genes and CDR3, sequences were annotated against IMGT germline references using PyIR, a Python wrapper for IgBLAST v1.9. Reads were filtered out if the reads had weak V/J assignments (E-value above 1e-6), no CDR3, stop codons, out-of-frame junctions, or ambiguous translated residues. V3J clonotypes were defined as sequences sharing an identical inferred V gene, J gene, and CDR3 amino acid sequence. Percentage overlap between repertoires was calculated by dividing the number of shared unique clonotypes by the size of the smaller repertoire. Repertoire richness was assessed with RTK rarefaction, the Chao1 estimator, and Recon v2.1 estimates of unobserved clonotypes. TCRdb re-hosts the immuneACCESS table, in-frame sequences only. Its copies lack some clones; in the studies checked, an unresolved V gene accounts for under half of them, and the cause for the rest is not known. The DNA was the basis for D and trimming; V, J and clone size are from that table. Here the sample has 450,000 to 500,000 clones; over 70% occur a single time. The biggest ten clones account for roughly 12% of the sample.

The sequence was collected from a woman aged 35 to 49 in good health. Some clones in this sample may be carry-over from other donors' samples. This chain joins TRBV7-2 to TRBJ2-7; the D segment is perhaps TRBD1 or TRBD2, each sharing 5 matched bases. Sequenced material: PBMCs. The DNA is as follows: TGTGCCAGCAGCCCGTCGAAGGGACCCTACGAGCAGTACTTC. Its translation reads: CASSPSKGPYEQYF.